This T cell receptor beta chain is drawn from a study of cytomegalovirus exposure and HLA in healthy donors. Study results and limitations: Associated with cytomegalovirus, according to the listing, were some 150 TCR beta chains.

It was with 60 Vbeta and 13 Jbeta primers that the PCR ran. The assay was immunoSEQ multiplex PCR, and TCRdb's table has in-frame clones only and misses some. The top ten clones hold approximately 1.2% of a sample with more than 150,000 clones, 84% of them seen once. As concerns this clone: Its target is not known. A junction end diverges from the germline sequence, so it may reflect a read error.

Donors were ostensibly healthy at sampling, although undocumented immune exposures were probable. CDR3 size: 16 residues. Germline values: CDR1 MDHEN, CDR2 SYDVKM. Sequencing used PBMCs. This TCR was recovered from a girl aged 2 to 9 in good health and CMV-seropositive. The rearrangement uses TRBV28 and TRBJ1-2, with 10 bases identical to TRBD1. In nucleotides, the CDR3 is TGTGCCAGCAGTCAACAACCGACAGGGGGCCCCGCTCAGGACCCCTTC. It translates to CASSQQPTGGPAQDPF.